A selection of T cell receptor beta chains follows, all from one sample in a study of early T cells in non-severe SARS-CoV-2 infection. TCRdb processed the 5' RACE reads anew with MiXCR; each CDR3 protein has one entry. The sample contains tens of thousands of distinct CDR3 sequences, 13% to 15% of which appear only once. Sequenced sample: whole blood. These TCRs come from an adult who was a healthcare worker with PCR-confirmed SARS-CoV-2 infection or an uninfected control (not recorded which). The CDR3 runs from the conserved cysteine through the conserved F or W. The D gene is left open where the match is weak. Part of the rows lack a size; the others show once, few, many or a class for expanded clones.

v_call,d_call,cdr3_length,clone_size,j_call,cdr3_nt,cdr3_aa
TRBV28,NA,12,many,TRBJ2-1,TGTGCCAGCAGTTTCCCCCCGGTGGAGCAGTTCTTC,CASSFPPVEQFF
TRBV4-2,NA,17,NA,TRBJ2-1,TGTGCCAGCAGCCAAGATTCAGCGAGACGACCGTACAATGAGCAGTTCTTC,CASSQDSARRPYNEQFF
TRBV9,TRBD1,14,many,TRBJ1-2,TGTGCCAGCAGCCCCCGGACAGGGGTCTATGGCTACACCTTC,CASSPRTGVYGYTF
TRBV6-1,NA,14,few,TRBJ1-4,TGTGCCAGCAACAGGGTGGCAACTAATGAAAAACTGTTTTTT,CASNRVATNEKLFF
TRBV28,NA,15,few,TRBJ2-3,TGTGCCAGCAGTGCGGACACGGGGGGCACAGATACGCAGTATTTT,CASSADTGGTDTQYF
TRBV6-2/TRBV6-3,TRBD1,15,NA,TRBJ1-5,TGTGCCAGCAGTTACGACTCCAGGGGGAATCAGCCCCAGCATTTT,CASSYDSRGNQPQHF
TRBV10-3,NA,13,few,TRBJ2-7,TGTGCCATCAGTGATAGCGGCTCCTACGAGCAGTACTTC,CAISDSGSYEQYF
TRBV6-2/TRBV6-3,NA,14,many,TRBJ2-4,NA,CASSYWGQGAARYF
TRBV7-2,TRBD1,15,few,TRBJ1-6,TGTGCCAGCACTTACGGGACAGGGTATAATTCACCCCTCCACTTT,CASTYGTGYNSPLHF
TRBV7-2,NA,15,few,TRBJ1-4,TGTGCCAGCAGCTTAGGTCGGGGTGTCGCTGAAAAACTGTTTTTT,CASSLGRGVAEKLFF
TRBV6-2/TRBV6-3,NA,13,NA,TRBJ2-5,TGTGCCAGCAGTCGGGCCTTGGGGGAGACCCAGTACTTC,CASSRALGETQYF
TRBV9,TRBD2,16,few,TRBJ2-1,TGTGCCAGCAGCGCCCGACTAGCGGGGGGGCCTTTTGAGCAGTTCTTC,CASSARLAGGPFEQFF
TRBV5-6,TRBD1,13,few,TRBJ1-1,TGTGCCAGCAGCTTGAACCCAGACAGGGGAGCTTTCTTT,CASSLNPDRGAFF
TRBV12-5,TRBD1,17,NA,TRBJ2-1,TGTGCTAGTGGCCACGGTCCCGGGACAGAAGTCTACAATGAGCAGTTCTTC,CASGHGPGTEVYNEQFF
TRBV5-1,NA,13,few,TRBJ2-3,TGCGCCAGCAGCTGGGGGACCGCAGATACGCAGTATTTT,CASSWGTADTQYF
TRBV5-4,NA,13,NA,TRBJ2-1,TGTGCCAGCAGCTTGAGTTGGGGCAATGAGCAGTTCTTC,CASSLSWGNEQFF
TRBV11-1,NA,12,NA,TRBJ1-2,TGTGCCAGCAGCCCTGGAGGAGGCGGCTACACCTTC,CASSPGGGGYTF
TRBV7-2,TRBD1,14,few,TRBJ1-1,TGTGCCAGCAGGCCGGGGCAGGGGGGCGGAGAAGCTTTCTTT,CASRPGQGGGEAFF
TRBV7-6,TRBD1,13,NA,TRBJ2-2,TGTGCCAGCGGCGGACAGGGAATCGGGGAGCTGTTTTTT,CASGGQGIGELFF
TRBV7-2,NA,16,NA,TRBJ1-2,TGTGCCAGCAGCACAGGGACCGTCCCCAGTAACTATGGCTACACCTTC,CASSTGTVPSNYGYTF
TRBV12-3/TRBV12-4,NA,12,few,TRBJ2-2,TGTGCCAGCAGAGGACCTTCCGGGGAGCTGTTTTTT,CASRGPSGELFF
TRBV7-9,NA,15,few,TRBJ2-2,TGTGCCAGCAGCCTACCGTCGCAACGGACCGGGGAGCTGTTTTTT,CASSLPSQRTGELFF
TRBV18,NA,16,NA,TRBJ1-1,TGTGCCAGCACCAAGGAGGGGGGAGCGATGAACACTGAAGCTTTCTTT,CASTKEGGAMNTEAFF
TRBV3-1,NA,14,NA,TRBJ2-5,TGTGCCAGCAGGTCTAGCGTGGGCGGAGAAACCCAGTACTTC,CASRSSVGGETQYF
TRBV29-1,NA,12,NA,TRBJ2-5,TGCAGCGTTTCGCTGAGTAGGGAGACCCAGTACTTC,CSVSLSRETQYF
TRBV29-1,NA,13,few,TRBJ1-6,TGCAGCGTTCGGTGGGGTGGGGATTCACCCCTCCACTTT,CSVRWGGDSPLHF
TRBV3-1,NA,12,NA,TRBJ2-3,TGTGCCAACAGCCACGTCCCGGATACGCAGTATTTT,CANSHVPDTQYF
TRBV7-9,NA,13,few,TRBJ1-5,TGTGCCAGCAGCTTATCCCACAATCAGCCCCAGCATTTT,CASSLSHNQPQHF
TRBV6-2/TRBV6-3,TRBD2,13,NA,TRBJ2-7,TGTGCCAGCAGTTTGAGGTGGGAGGGCGAGCAGTACTTC,CASSLRWEGEQYF
TRBV20-1,NA,15,few,TRBJ2-3,TGCAGTGCTAGAGATCCTACTGGAATCACAGATACGCAGTATTTT,CSARDPTGITDTQYF
TRBV6-6,TRBD2,17,many,TRBJ2-5,TGTGCCAGCAGTTACTCGACTGGGGCGGGGGGTCAAGAGACCCAGTACTTC,CASSYSTGAGGQETQYF
TRBV6-6,NA,12,few,TRBJ1-1,TGTGCCAGCAGTTGGAGGGACACTGAAGCTTTCTTT,CASSWRDTEAFF
TRBV12-3/TRBV12-4,NA,16,few,TRBJ2-3,TGTGCCAGCAGTCCCTCGAGCCCCCGAGGAACAGATACGCAGTATTTT,CASSPSSPRGTDTQYF
TRBV5-5,TRBD1,15,NA,TRBJ1-1,TGTGCCAGCAGACACAGGGGAGGTCTGAACACTGAAGCTTTCTTT,CASRHRGGLNTEAFF
TRBV27,NA,14,many,TRBJ1-1,TGTGCCAGCGGGTGGAGAGGGGCAAACACTGAAGCTTTCTTT,CASGWRGANTEAFF
TRBV20-1,TRBD1,17,few,TRBJ2-1,TGCAGTGCTAGAGGACGTCCCGGGACAGACTCCTACAATGAGCAGTTCTTC,CSARGRPGTDSYNEQFF
TRBV27,NA,20,NA,TRBJ2-3,TGTGCCAGCAGTTTTGGCCCGGGTATCCACGGGGGACTTAGCACAGATACGCAGTATTTT,CASSFGPGIHGGLSTDTQYF
TRBV7-9,TRBD1,17,few,TRBJ1-3,TGTGCCAGCAGCAAACCTTCCGGGACAGGGATAGGAAACACCATATATTTT,CASSKPSGTGIGNTIYF
TRBV6-1,NA,15,NA,TRBJ1-1,TGTGCCAGCAGTGAGACGTGGAACCAGAACACTGAAGCTTTCTTT,CASSETWNQNTEAFF
TRBV5-1,NA,16,NA,TRBJ1-3,TGCGCCAGCAGCTTAGAAGGGTCCCCCTCTGGAGACACCATATATTTT,CASSLEGSPSGDTIYF
TRBV20-1,NA,16,NA,TRBJ1-1,TGCAGTGCTTACCCTCAGACACGCAAGGCCTACACTGAAGCTTTCTTT,CSAYPQTRKAYTEAFF
TRBV29-1,NA,12,many,TRBJ1-5,TGCAGCGTTGGGGGGAGCAATCAGCCCCAGCATTTT,CSVGGSNQPQHF
TRBV7-2,TRBD1,14,NA,TRBJ1-6,TGTGCCAGCAGACCAGGGACAGGTTATTCACCCCTCCACTTT,CASRPGTGYSPLHF
TRBV7-9,NA,13,few,TRBJ1-1,TGTGCCAGCAGCTTTCAGACGAACACTGAAGCTTTCTTT,CASSFQTNTEAFF
TRBV4-3,NA,14,few,TRBJ1-1,TGCGCCAGCAGCCAAGGCTTTGCGAACACTGAAGCTTTCTTT,CASSQGFANTEAFF
TRBV7-6,NA,15,NA,TRBJ2-2,TGTGCCAGCAGCTCCCGGGTGGTTGTGGCCGGGGAGCTGTTTTTT,CASSSRVVVAGELFF
TRBV3-1,NA,15,few,TRBJ1-6,TGTGCCAGCAGCCAAGGGTCTATACCTAATTCACCCCTCCACTTT,CASSQGSIPNSPLHF
TRBV9,NA,13,few,TRBJ2-5,TGTGCCAGCAGCGTAGCTGTTTATGAGACCCAGTACTTC,CASSVAVYETQYF
TRBV3-1,NA,9,NA,TRBJ1-2,TGTGCCAGCAGCCAAAGCTACACCTTC,CASSQSYTF
TRBV7-9,NA,14,NA,TRBJ2-7,TGTGCCAGCAGCCGGGCAGGGTCAGGAGACGAGCAGTACTTC,CASSRAGSGDEQYF
TRBV12-5,NA,12,few,TRBJ1-3,TGTGCTAGTGTCGGCTTTGGAAACACCATATATTTT,CASVGFGNTIYF
TRBV29-1,NA,11,NA,TRBJ2-7,TGCAGCGCTCGCCGGGGCTACGAGCAGTACTTC,CSARRGYEQYF
TRBV5-1,TRBD2,15,many,TRBJ2-1,TGCGCCAGCAGCCACCTAGCGGAGAACTACAATGAGCAGTTCTTC,CASSHLAENYNEQFF
TRBV21-1,NA,14,NA,TRBJ2-7,TGTGCCAGCAGTTTGGGACAGGGGGCCGGCGAGCAGTACTTC,CASSLGQGAGEQYF
TRBV10-3,TRBD2,16,NA,TRBJ2-3,TGTGCCATCAGTGGAGGGGAGCGGGAGATCACAGATACGCAGTATTTT,CAISGGEREITDTQYF
TRBV20-1,TRBD2,13,many,TRBJ2-1,TGCAGTGCCCACACCCGCGGGGGCAATGAGCAGTTCTTC,CSAHTRGGNEQFF
TRBV14,TRBD1,15,once,TRBJ1-1,TGTGCCAGCAGCACTCGGACAGGGAGGAACACTGAAGCTTTCTTT,CASSTRTGRNTEAFF
TRBV12-3/TRBV12-4,NA,12,NA,TRBJ2-3,TGTGCCAGCAGTGCTATGACAGATACGCAGTATTTT,CASSAMTDTQYF